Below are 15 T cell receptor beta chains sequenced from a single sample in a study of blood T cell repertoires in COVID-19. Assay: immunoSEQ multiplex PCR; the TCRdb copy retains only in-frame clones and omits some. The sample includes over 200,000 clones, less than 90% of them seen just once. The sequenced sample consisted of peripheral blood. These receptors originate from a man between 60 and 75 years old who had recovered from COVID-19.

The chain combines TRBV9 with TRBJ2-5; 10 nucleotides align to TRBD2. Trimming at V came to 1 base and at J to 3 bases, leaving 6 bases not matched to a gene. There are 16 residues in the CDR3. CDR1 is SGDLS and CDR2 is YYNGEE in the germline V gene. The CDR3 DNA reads TGTGCCAGCAGCGTAATAAGCGGGGGGGCCAAAGAGACCCAGTACTTC. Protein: CASSVISGGAKETQYF.

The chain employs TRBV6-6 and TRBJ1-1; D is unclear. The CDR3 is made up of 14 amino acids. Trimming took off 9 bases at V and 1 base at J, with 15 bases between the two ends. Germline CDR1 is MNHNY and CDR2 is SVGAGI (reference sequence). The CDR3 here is CASVTPHRNTEAFF. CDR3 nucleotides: TGTGCCAGTGTAACCCCACACCGGAACACTGAAGCTTTCTTT.

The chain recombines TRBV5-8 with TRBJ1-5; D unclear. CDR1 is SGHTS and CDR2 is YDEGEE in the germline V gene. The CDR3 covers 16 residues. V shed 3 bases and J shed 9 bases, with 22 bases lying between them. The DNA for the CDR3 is TGTGCCAGCAGCTGGCCCCCGGGTCCATCTCGGAGGCCCCAGCATTTT. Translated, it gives CASSWPPGPSRRPQHF.

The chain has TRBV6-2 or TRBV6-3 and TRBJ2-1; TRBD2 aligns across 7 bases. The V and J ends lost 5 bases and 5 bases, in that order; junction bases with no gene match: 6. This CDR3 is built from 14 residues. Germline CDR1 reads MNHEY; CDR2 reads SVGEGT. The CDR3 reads CASSPTGLNNEQFF. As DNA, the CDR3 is TGTGCCAGCAGTCCAACGGGACTAAACAATGAGCAGTTCTTC.

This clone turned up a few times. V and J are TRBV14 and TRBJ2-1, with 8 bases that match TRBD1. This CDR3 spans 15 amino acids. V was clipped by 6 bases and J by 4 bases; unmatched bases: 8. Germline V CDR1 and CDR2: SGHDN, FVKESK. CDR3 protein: CASRHTGGVYNEQFF. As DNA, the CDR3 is TGTGCCAGCAGACACACAGGGGGTGTATACAATGAGCAGTTCTTC.

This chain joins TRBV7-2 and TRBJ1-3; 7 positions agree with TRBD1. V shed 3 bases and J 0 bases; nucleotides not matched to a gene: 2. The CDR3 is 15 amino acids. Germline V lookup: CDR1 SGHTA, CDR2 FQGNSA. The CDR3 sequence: CASSFQGDSGNTIYF. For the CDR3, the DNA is TGTGCCAGCAGCTTTCAGGGGGACTCTGGAAACACCATATATTTT.

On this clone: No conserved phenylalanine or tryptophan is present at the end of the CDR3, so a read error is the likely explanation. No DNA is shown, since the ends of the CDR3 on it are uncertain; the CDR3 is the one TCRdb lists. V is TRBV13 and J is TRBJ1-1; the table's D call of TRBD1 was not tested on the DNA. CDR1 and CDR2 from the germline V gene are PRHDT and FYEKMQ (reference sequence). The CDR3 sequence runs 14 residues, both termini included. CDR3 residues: CASSLVRTGGPLIL.

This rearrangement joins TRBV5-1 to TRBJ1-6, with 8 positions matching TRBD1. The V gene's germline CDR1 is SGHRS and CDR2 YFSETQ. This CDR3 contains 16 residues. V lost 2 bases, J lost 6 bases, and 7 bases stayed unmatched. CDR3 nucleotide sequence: TGCGCCAGCAGCTTTGAAACGGACAGGGTTAATTCACCCCTCCACTTT. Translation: CASSFETDRVNSPLHF.

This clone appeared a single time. CDR3 in amino acids: CASSPRDRPRYGYTF. CDR3 nucleotides: TGTGCCAGCAGCCCCCGGGACAGGCCGAGATATGGCTACACCTTC. The V and J genes are TRBV5-6 and TRBJ1-2; 8 bases fit TRBD1. CDR3 length: 15 residues. V dropped 4 bases and J dropped 5; count of bases not matched to a gene: 10. From germline, CDR1 is SGHDT and CDR2 YYEEEE.

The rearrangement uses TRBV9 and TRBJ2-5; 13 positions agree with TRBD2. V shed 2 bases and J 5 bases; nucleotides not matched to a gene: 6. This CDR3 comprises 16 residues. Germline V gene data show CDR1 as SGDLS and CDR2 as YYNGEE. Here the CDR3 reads CASSVLTSGGAETQYF. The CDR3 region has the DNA TGTGCCAGCAGCGTCCTCACTAGCGGGGGGGCGGAGACCCAGTACTTC.

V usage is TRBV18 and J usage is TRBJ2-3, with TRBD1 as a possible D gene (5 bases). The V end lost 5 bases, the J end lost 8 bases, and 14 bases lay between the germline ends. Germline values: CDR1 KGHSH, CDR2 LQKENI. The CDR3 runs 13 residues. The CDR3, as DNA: TGTGCCAGCTCATCACAAGGGGATGGTACGCAGTATTTT. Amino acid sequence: CASSSQGDGTQYF.

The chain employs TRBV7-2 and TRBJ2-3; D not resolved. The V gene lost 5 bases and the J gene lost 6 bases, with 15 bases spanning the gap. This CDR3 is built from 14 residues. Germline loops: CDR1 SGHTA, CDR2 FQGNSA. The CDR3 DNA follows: TGTGCCAGCAGCCGTACCAGACAAGGCGATACGCAGTATTTT. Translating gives CASSRTRQGDTQYF.

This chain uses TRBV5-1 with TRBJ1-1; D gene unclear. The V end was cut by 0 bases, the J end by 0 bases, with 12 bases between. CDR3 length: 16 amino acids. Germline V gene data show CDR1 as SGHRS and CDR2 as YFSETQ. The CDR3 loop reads CASSLVASTMNTEAFF. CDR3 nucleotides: TGCGCCAGCAGCTTGGTGGCCTCAACTATGAACACTGAAGCTTTCTTT. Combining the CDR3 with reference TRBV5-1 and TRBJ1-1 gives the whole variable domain KAGVTQTPRYLIKTRGQQVTLSCSPISGHRSVSWYQQTPGQGLQFLFEYFSETQRNKGNFPGRFSGRQFSNSRSEMNVSTLELGDSALYLCASSLVASTMNTEAFFGQGTRLTVV.

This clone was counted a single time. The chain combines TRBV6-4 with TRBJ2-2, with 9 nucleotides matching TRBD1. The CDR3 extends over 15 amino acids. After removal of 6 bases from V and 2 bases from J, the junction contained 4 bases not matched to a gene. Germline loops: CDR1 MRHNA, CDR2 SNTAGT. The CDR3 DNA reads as TGTGCCAGCAGACCGGGACAGGGAAACACCGGGGAGCTGTTTTTT. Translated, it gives CASRPGQGNTGELFF.

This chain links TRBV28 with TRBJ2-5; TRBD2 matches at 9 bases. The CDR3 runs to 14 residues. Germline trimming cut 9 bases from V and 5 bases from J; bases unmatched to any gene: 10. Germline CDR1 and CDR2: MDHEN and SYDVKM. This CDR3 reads CASGVGGGAETQYF. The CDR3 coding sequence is TGTGCCAGTGGGGTAGGCGGGGGGGCCGAGACCCAGTACTTC.